This T cell receptor beta chain was sequenced during a study of blood T cell repertoires in COVID-19. Study details: COVID-19 samples collected from the United States, Italy and Spain covered acute and convalescent phases. PBMCs, B-cell-depleted T cells, or T cells were the source of the cDNA or gDNA that made up the material.

Original processing methods: Reference gene primers were amplified, and this amplification served to estimate nucleated cell counts. Sequencing used immunoSEQ multiplex PCR; TCRdb keeps in-frame clones, though not all of them. V, J and clone size were drawn from that table, and D and trimming were deduced from the DNA. The data show about 110,000 clones, over 80% seen once. Looked up from germline, CDR1 is SNHLY and CDR2 is FYNNEI. This CDR3 is 15 amino acids long. The V and J ends lost 7 bases and 0 bases, in that order; junction bases with no gene match: 5. Sequencing was done on a sample of peripheral blood. The chain employs TRBV2 and TRBJ2-7; 11 bases agree with TRBD1. The source of this sequence is a woman aged 70-85 years with acute or convalescent COVID-19. The CDR3 loop is CASIPDRGLSYEQYV. The CDR3 nucleotides are TGTGCCAGCATTCCGGACAGGGGGCTCTCCTACGAGCAGTACGTC.